The 21 T cell receptor beta chains below come from one sample, sequenced in a study of blood T cells in healthy people across ages. Primers used in a second PCR of roughly 6 to 11 cycles were a sample-barcoded 5' primer and a J-beta primer mix. TCRdb redid the calling of the 5' RACE reads with MiXCR, one entry per CDR3 protein. The sample lists some 890,000 distinct CDR3 sequences; about 28% were seen once. Another study also made use of these data, one on T cells of mothers and their children.

Sequencing was done on a sample of blood. These TCRs come from a middle-aged woman in good health.

The table lists this clonotype with a few counts. The chain links TRBV28 to TRBJ1-6; weak D call: TRBD1 (6 bases). From germline, CDR1 is MDHEN and CDR2 SYDVKM. CDR3 length equals 14 residues. V lost 6 bases and J 6 bases, leaving 12 bases between the germline ends. The CDR3 protein is CASRLPGANSPLHF. CDR3 DNA: TGTGCCAGCAGGTTGCCGGGGGCTAATTCACCCCTCCACTTT. Together with reference TRBV28 and TRBJ1-6, the CDR3 gives the full variable domain: DVKVTQSSRYLVKRTGEKVFLECVQDMDHENMFWYRQDPGLGLRLIYFSYDVKMKEKGDIPEGYSVSREKKERFSLILESASTNQTSMYLCASRLPGANSPLHFGNGTRLTVT.

As regards this clonotype: Possible read error: a much larger clone is one base away. The chain employs TRBV28 and TRBJ2-5; tentative D call: TRBD2 (5 bases). V was shortened by 3 bases and J by 11 bases, with 22 bases between the two germline ends. Germline V gives CDR1 MDHEN, CDR2 SYDVKM. The CDR3 has 15 amino acids. DNA for the CDR3: TGTGCCAGCAGTTTGGCCTCTCAGGATGGGCGCGGGCAGTACTTC. Residues: CASSLASQDGRGQYF. Variable domain in full (rest from reference TRBV28 and TRBJ2-5): DVKVTQSSRYLVKRTGEKVFLECVQDMDHENMFWYRQDPGLGLRLIYFSYDVKMKEKGDIPEGYSVSREKKERFSLILESASTNQTSMYLCASSLASQDGRGQYFGPGTRLLVL.

A remark on this clonotype: A much larger clone is a single base away; this may be a read error. J is TRBJ2-4 and V is TRBV7-2; D may correspond to TRBD1 or TRBD2 (6 bases each). Germline V gene data show CDR1 as SGHTA and CDR2 as FQGNSA. Between the trimmed V and J ends, which lost 6 bases and 13 bases, there was a span of 25 bases. The CDR3 contains 15 residues. CDR3 sequence reads: CASRPWRGSDNEQYF. CDR3 sequence (DNA): TGTGCCAGCAGGCCGTGGAGGGGGTCGGACAATGAGCAGTACTTC. The full variable domain, in which reference TRBV7-2 and TRBJ2-4 provide the parts outside the CDR3, is GAGVSQSPSNKVTEKGKDVELRCDPISGHTALYWYRQSLGQGLEFLIYFQGNSAPDKSGLPSDRFSAERTGGSVSTLTIQRTQQEDSAVYLCASRPWRGSDNEQYFGAGTRLSVL.

The table lists this clonotype with a few counts. The V gene is TRBV6-5, the J gene TRBJ2-6, with a tentative D call TRBD1 (6 bases). In germline, CDR1 is MNHEY, CDR2 SVGAGI. The CDR3 contains 17 residues. Trimming shortened V by 5 bases and J by 0 bases, and 14 bases separated the two germline ends. The CDR3 region has the DNA TGTGCCAGCAGTAGGGACACTGCTCGCTCTGGGGCCAACGTCCTGACTTTC. It yields the protein CASSRDTARSGANVLTF.

This clonotype was counted many times. The chain has TRBV29-1 and TRBJ1-2; TRBD1 might be the D (5 bases). The CDR3 runs to 13 residues. The V end lost 4 bases, the J end lost 0 bases, and 9 bases lay between the germline ends. The germline gives CDR1 SQVTM, CDR2 ANQGSEA. The chain's CDR3 is CSVARGTNYGYTF. The CDR3 bases are TGCAGCGTTGCCCGGGGGACTAACTATGGCTACACCTTC. Based on the CDR3 plus reference TRBV29-1 and TRBJ1-2, the full variable domain is SAVISQKPSRDICQRGTSLTIQCQVDSQVTMMFWYRQQPGQSLTLIATANQGSEATYESGFVIDKFPISRPNLTFSTLTVSNMSPEDSSIYLCSVARGTNYGYTFGSGTRLTVV.

This clonotype was detected only a few times. Being one base from a much bigger clone, this may be a read error. The rearrangement links TRBV20-1 to TRBJ2-1; 10 bases are shared with TRBD2. The V and J ends lost 5 bases and 8 bases, in that order; junction bases with no gene match: 12. Looked up from germline, CDR1 is DFQATT and CDR2 is SNEGSKA (reference sequence). The CDR3 covers 15 residues. CDR3 nucleotides: TGCAGTGCTTCCCAAAGCGGGGGGGCCGGATATGAGCAGTTCTTC. Translating it yields CSASQSGGAGYEQFF.

This clonotype was recorded many times. V and J are TRBV28 and TRBJ2-5; D may correspond to TRBD1 or TRBD2 (6 bases each). The CDR3 is 14 residues long. Germline CDR1 MDHEN, CDR2 SYDVKM. Trimming pared 6 bases from V and 5 bases from J, leaving 16 bases between. As DNA, the CDR3 is TGTGCCAGCAGCGGAGGGGGGCCCCCGGAGACCCAGTACTTC. Amino acid sequence: CASSGGGPPETQYF.

The CDR3 here is CASSSYVASEQYF. In nucleotides, the CDR3 is TGTGCCAGCAGCTCTTATGTGGCGTCCGAGCAGTACTTC. J is TRBJ2-7 and V is TRBV7-2; D is undetermined. CDR3 size: 13 residues. The ends were cut back, 4 bases at V and 6 bases at J, with 13 bases in the middle. The germline V gene encodes CDR1 SGHTA and CDR2 FQGNSA.

This clonotype was seen a handful of times. The V call is TRBV7-2, the J call TRBJ1-3; D possibly corresponds to TRBD1 (5 bases). The length of the CDR3 is 17 residues. V dropped 5 bases and J dropped 0 bases, with 17 bases sitting between them. CDR1 is SGHTA and CDR2 is FQGNSA in the germline V gene. As DNA, the CDR3 is TGTGCCAGCAGCCCACCACTGGGGGGGAGCTCTGGAAACACCATATATTTT. Protein: CASSPPLGGSSGNTIYF.

About this clonotype: No conserved phenylalanine or tryptophan is present at the end of the CDR3, so a read error is the likely explanation. The chain employs TRBV5-1 and TRBJ2-3, with 12 bases fitting TRBD2. J lost 0 bases, V lost 7 bases, and 6 bases had no gene match. Germline loops: CDR1 SGHRS, CDR2 YFSETQ. The CDR3 is made up of 16 amino acids. The CDR3 region has the DNA TGCGCCAGCGTGACAGGACTAGCGGGGAGCACAGATACGCAGTATGTT. It codes for CASVTGLAGSTDTQYV.

The chain uses TRBV19 and TRBJ2-1, with D uncertain. Germline V gene lookup returns CDR1 LNHDA and CDR2 SQIVND (reference sequence). This CDR3 spans 14 amino acids. Trimming removed 6 bases from V and 3 bases from J, with 12 bases in between. The CDR3 sequence: CASRARRYYNEQFF. In DNA, the CDR3 is TGTGCCAGTAGAGCGAGAAGGTACTACAATGAGCAGTTCTTC.

The chain has TRBV5-1 and TRBJ2-1; perhaps TRBD1 as D (5 bases). The CDR3 is 16 amino acids. CDR1 and CDR2 (germline): SGHRS, YFSETQ. Deletions cut 2 bases from V and 5 bases from J, with 17 bases between. DNA of the CDR3: TGCGCCAGCAGCTTTCACCCAAGGCAGGGTGACAATGAGCAGTTCTTC. Protein sequence: CASSFHPRQGDNEQFF.

This clonotype came up many times. The CDR3 bases are TGTGCCAGCAGCTCCCGACTAGCAAGAGAGACCCAGTACTTC. Its translation is CASSSRLARETQYF. The chain combines TRBV13 with TRBJ2-5; 7 bases match TRBD2. This CDR3 contains 14 residues. Germline CDR1 is PRHDT and CDR2 is FYEKMQ (reference sequence). V trimming: 4 bases; J trimming: 4 bases; junction bases outside the gene matches: 6.

This clonotype showed up many times. The rearrangement links TRBV7-8 to TRBJ1-5, with D unclear. The ends were cut back, 1 base at V and 4 bases at J, with 8 bases in the middle. Germline CDR1 reads SGHVS; CDR2 reads FQNEAQ. CDR3 length: 14 residues. The DNA of the CDR3 is TGTGCCAGCAGCTTAGGGGTAGGAAATCAGCCCCAGCATTTT. This translates into CASSLGVGNQPQHF.

The J gene is TRBJ2-4, the V gene TRBV7-2; TRBD1 matches at 7 bases. Judging by the DNA end, TRBJ2-7 fits better; the J call may be wrong. CDR1 and CDR2 (germline): SGHTA, FQGNSA. The CDR3 has 13 residues. CDR3 residues: CASNPTGWTEQYF. The CDR3 bases are TGTGCCAGCAACCCGACAGGGTGGACCGAGCAGTACTTC.

CDR3 protein: CASSANLGGVEKLFF. The CDR3 coding sequence is TGTGCCAGCAGCGCGAACCTGGGGGGGGTTGAAAAACTGTTTTTT. This sequence joins TRBV3-1 and TRBJ1-4; weak D call: TRBD1 (5 bases). CDR1 LGHDT and CDR2 YNNKEL come from the germline V gene (reference sequence). This CDR3 is 15 amino acids long. Trimming pared 5 bases from V and 7 bases from J, leaving 17 bases between. The full variable domain, completed using reference TRBV3-1 and TRBJ1-4, is DTAVSQTPKYLVTQMGNDKSIKCEQNLGHDTMYWYKQDSKKFLKIMFSYNNKELIINETVPNRFSPKSPDKAHLNLHINSLELGDSAVYFCASSANLGGVEKLFFGSGTQLSVL.

This clonotype was recorded at least ten times. The chain uses TRBV20-1 and TRBJ2-1; D is perhaps TRBD2 (6 bases). The CDR3 runs 16 residues. Germline-derived CDR1 and CDR2 are DFQATT and SNEGSKA (reference sequence). V shed 0 bases and J shed 2 bases, with 14 bases lying between them. The CDR3: CSAREFPGDPYNEQFF. CDR3 DNA sequence: TGCAGTGCTAGAGAATTCCCGGGGGACCCCTACAATGAGCAGTTCTTC.

The chain joins TRBV24-1 to TRBJ2-3; 7 nucleotides line up with TRBD1. Germline CDR1 reads KGHDR; CDR2 reads SFDVKD. Trimming took 3 bases from V and 1 from J; bases not matched to a gene: 9. CDR3 size: 17 residues. The CDR3 is CATSDATGKVGTDTQYF. Written as DNA, the CDR3 is TGTGCCACCAGTGATGCGACAGGGAAGGTCGGCACAGATACGCAGTATTTT.

The chain has TRBV10-3 and TRBJ1-1; D possibly corresponds to TRBD1 (5 bases). V lost 11 bases and J 1 base, leaving 14 bases between the germline ends. From germline, CDR1 is ENHRY and CDR2 SYGVKD. This CDR3 region has 13 residues. The chain's CDR3 is CAAGSLRNTEAFF. The CDR3, as DNA: TGTGCCGCAGGGAGCCTCAGGAACACTGAAGCTTTCTTT.

The chain uses TRBV4-3 and TRBJ2-3; D is perhaps TRBD1 (5 bases). V lost 0 bases and J 12 bases, leaving 19 bases between the germline ends. The germline V gene has CDR1 LGHNA and CDR2 YSLEER. The CDR3 is made up of 15 amino acids. This CDR3 reads CASSQEAGPQETQYF. CDR3 bases: TGCGCCAGCAGCCAAGAGGCAGGGCCTCAAGAGACCCAGTATTTT.

The gene calls are TRBV6-5 and TRBJ2-7, with 7 bases that match TRBD1. Judging by the DNA end, TRBJ2-5 fits better; the J call may be wrong. CDR1 is MNHEY and CDR2 is SVGAGI in the germline V gene. This CDR3 has 14 amino acids. In DNA form, the CDR3 reads TGTGCCAGCAGCCGGGACAGCCACGGGGAGACCCAGTACTTC. Amino acid sequence: CASSRDSHGETQYF.